This paragraph covers one T cell receptor beta chain sequence. Its antigen is currently unknown. The data were obtained in a study of cytomegalovirus exposure and HLA in healthy donors. General study findings and limits: There were some public TCRs occurring in many donors, but most TCR sequences were rare. Being productive about 87% or about 30% of the time was typical of most TCR beta V segments in an earlier analysis.

The PCR contained 60 Vbeta and 13 Jbeta primers. Per the study methods: Roughly 10 million shared chains were among approximately 80 million unique TCR beta chains counted in a later analysis. Produced via immunoSEQ multiplex PCR; TCRdb's table is partial and in-frame only. For V, J and clone size, that table is used; D and trimming come from the DNA. The sample holds around 170,000 clones, around 79% seen once. The sample was PBMCs. The receptor's source is a woman aged 45-65 years in good health and CMV-seronegative.

DNA for the CDR3: TGTGCCAGCAGTTACTCGAGACAGGTGAACACTGAAGCTTTCTTT. Translation gives CASSYSRQVNTEAFF. This chain uses TRBV6-5 with TRBJ1-1; D possibly corresponds to TRBD1 (6 bases). The V end lost 0 bases, the J end lost 0 bases, and 8 bases lay between the germline ends. The CDR3 has 15 amino acids. Germline loops: CDR1 MNHEY, CDR2 SVGAGI.